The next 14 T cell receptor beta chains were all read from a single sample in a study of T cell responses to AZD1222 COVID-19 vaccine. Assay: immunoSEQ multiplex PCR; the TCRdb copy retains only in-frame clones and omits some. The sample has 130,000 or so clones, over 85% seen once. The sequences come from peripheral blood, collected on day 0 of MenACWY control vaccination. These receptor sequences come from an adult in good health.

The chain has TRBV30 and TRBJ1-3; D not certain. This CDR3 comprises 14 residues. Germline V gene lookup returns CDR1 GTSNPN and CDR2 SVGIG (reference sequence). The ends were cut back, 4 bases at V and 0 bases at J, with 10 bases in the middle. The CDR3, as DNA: TGTGCCTGGAAAGTCCCGAGCTCTGGAAACACCATATATTTT. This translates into CAWKVPSSGNTIYF.

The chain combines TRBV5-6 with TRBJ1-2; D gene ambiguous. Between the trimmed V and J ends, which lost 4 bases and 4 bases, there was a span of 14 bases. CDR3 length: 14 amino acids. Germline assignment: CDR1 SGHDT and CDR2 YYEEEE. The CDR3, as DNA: TGTGCCAGCAGCACGGACGCCTCCCGCTATGGCTACACCTTC. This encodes CASSTDASRYGYTF.

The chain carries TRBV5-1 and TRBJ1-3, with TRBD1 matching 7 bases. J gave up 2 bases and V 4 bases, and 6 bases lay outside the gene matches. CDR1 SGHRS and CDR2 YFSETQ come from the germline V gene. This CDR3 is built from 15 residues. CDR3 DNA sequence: TGCGCCAGCAGCCCAACAGGGGCACCTGGAAACACCATATATTTT. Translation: CASSPTGAPGNTIYF.

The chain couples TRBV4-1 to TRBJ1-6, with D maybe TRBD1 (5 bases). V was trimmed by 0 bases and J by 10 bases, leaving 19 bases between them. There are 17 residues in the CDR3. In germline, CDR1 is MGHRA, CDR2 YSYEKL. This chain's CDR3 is CASSQDAVQALGSPLHF. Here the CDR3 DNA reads TGCGCCAGCAGCCAAGATGCGGTACAGGCCCTTGGGTCACCCCTCCACTTT.

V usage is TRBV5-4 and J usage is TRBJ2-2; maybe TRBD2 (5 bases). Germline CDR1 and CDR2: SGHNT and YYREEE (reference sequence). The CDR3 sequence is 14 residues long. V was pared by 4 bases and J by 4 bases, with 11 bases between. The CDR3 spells CASSGLFSTGELFF. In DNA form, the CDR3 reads TGTGCCAGCAGCGGACTGTTTTCCACCGGGGAGCTGTTTTTT.

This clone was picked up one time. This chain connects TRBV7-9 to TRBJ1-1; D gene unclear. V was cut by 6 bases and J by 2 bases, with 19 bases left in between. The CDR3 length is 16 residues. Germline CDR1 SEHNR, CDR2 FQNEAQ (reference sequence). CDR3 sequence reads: CASRGPRGRRNTEAFF. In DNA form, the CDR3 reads TGTGCCAGCAGGGGCCCGCGAGGGAGGCGTAACACTGAAGCTTTCTTT.

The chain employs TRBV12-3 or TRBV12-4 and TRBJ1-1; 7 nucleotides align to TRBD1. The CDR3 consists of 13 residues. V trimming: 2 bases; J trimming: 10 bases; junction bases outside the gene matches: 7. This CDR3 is CASSLLQGLRAFF. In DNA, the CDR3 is TGTGCCAGCAGTTTATTACAGGGGCTTCGAGCTTTCTTT.

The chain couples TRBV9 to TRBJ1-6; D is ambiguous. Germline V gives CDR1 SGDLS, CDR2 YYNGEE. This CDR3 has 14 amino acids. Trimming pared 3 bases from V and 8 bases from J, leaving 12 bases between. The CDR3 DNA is TGTGCCAGCAGCGCAATTGGTAAGGATTCACCCCTCCACTTT. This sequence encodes CASSAIGKDSPLHF.

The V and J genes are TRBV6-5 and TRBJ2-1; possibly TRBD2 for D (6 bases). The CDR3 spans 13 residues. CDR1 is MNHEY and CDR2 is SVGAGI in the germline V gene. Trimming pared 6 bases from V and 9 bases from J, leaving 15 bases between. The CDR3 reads CASRTSPPGEQFF. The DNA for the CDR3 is TGTGCCAGCAGGACTAGTCCCCCCGGTGAGCAGTTCTTC.

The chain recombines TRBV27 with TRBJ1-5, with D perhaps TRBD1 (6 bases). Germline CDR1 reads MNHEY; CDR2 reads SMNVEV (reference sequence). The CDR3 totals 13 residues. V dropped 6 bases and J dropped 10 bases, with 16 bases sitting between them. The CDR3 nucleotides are TGTGCCAGCAGGGGAGGGGGTGGGGGACCCCAGCATTTT. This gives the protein CASRGGGGGPQHF.

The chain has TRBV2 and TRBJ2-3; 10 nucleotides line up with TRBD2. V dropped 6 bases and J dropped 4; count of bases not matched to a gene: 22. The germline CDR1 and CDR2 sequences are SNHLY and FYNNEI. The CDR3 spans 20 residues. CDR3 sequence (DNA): TGTGCCAGCAGCGCCCCTAGGGCTAGCGGGAGTTTCCCCCCGCCAGATACGCAGTATTTT. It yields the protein CASSAPRASGSFPPPDTQYF.

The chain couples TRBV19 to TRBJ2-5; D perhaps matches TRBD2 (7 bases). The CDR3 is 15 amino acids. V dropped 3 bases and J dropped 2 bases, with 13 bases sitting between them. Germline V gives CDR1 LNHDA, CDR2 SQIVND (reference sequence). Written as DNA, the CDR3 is TGTGCCAGTAGTATGGGGGGGCCTCCGCAAGAGACCCAGTACTTC. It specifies CASSMGGPPQETQYF.

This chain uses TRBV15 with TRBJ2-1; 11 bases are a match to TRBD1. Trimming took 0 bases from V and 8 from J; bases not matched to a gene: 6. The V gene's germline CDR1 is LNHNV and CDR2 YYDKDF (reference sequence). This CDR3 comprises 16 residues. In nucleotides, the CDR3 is TGTGCCACCAGCAGAGAAACCGGGACAGGGGGAGATGAGCAGTTCTTC. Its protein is CATSRETGTGGDEQFF.

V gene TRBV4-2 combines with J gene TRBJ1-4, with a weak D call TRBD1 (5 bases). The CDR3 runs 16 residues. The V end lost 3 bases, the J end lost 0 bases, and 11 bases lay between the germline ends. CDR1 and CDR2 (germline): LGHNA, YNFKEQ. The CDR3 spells CASSQADTATNEKLFF. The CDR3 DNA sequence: TGTGCCAGCAGCCAGGCGGACACTGCAACTAATGAAAAACTGTTTTTT.